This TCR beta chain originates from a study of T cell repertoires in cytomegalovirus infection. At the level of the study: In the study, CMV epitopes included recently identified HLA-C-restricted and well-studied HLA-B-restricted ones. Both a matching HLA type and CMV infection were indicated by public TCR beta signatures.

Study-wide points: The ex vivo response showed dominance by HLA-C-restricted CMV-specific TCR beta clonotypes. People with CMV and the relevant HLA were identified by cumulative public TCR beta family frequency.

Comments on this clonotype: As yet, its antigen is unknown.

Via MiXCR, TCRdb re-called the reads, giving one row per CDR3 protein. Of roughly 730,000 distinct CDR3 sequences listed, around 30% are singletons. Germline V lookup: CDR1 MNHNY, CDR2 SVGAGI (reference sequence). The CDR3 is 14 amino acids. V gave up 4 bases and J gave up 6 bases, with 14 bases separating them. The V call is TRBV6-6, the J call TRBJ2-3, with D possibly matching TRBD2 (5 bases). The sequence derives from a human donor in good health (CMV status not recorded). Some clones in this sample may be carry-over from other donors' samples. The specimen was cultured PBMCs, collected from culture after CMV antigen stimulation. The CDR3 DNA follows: TGTGCCAGCAGTTCCACTACTAGTAGGGATACGCAGTATTTT. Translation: CASSSTTSRDTQYF.